This T cell receptor beta chain is drawn from a study of blood T cell repertoires in COVID-19. Authors' analysis steps: Cell counts per sample came from amplifying reference gene primers. TCRdb keeps only in-frame clones here, not all; method: immunoSEQ multiplex PCR. Clonal size and the V and J genes are those of that table, whereas D and trimming came from the DNA. The sample includes 150,000 to 200,000 clones, roughly 88% seen only once; the top ten take 6.6%. Sequenced material: PBMCs or T cells enriched from blood (not recorded which). The TCR sequence derives from a woman aged 50 to 60 who had recovered from COVID-19.

CDR3 DNA sequence: TGTGCCAGCAGCTTAGATCCCACAGGGGGTACGGCTTTCTTT. Translation gives CASSLDPTGGTAFF. The chain recombines TRBV11-2 with TRBJ1-1; TRBD1 matches at 8 bases. The CDR3 is 14 amino acids. The V gene's germline CDR1 is SGHAT and CDR2 FQNNGV. V trimming: 0 bases; J trimming: 11 bases; junction bases outside the gene matches: 8.